This T cell receptor (beta chain) was captured in a study of CD8 T cells in Susac syndrome. Negative isolation was applied to CD8+ and CD4+ T cells, and FACS enrichment was applied to TEMRA cells. CDR3 length: 15 amino acids. Trimming took 3 bases from V and 2 from J, leaving 11 bases between them. Germline V CDR1 and CDR2: SGHDN, FVKESK. RNA was extracted with the RNeasy kit, and a quantity of roughly 0.5 to 1 ug was reverse transcribed using random hexamers. Across 54 Vbeta and 13 Jbeta, TCR beta CDR3 was amplified with immunoSEQ multiplex PCR. Using its own MiXCR run on the immunoSEQ multiplex PCR reads, TCRdb lists one record per CDR3 protein. The sample includes under 300,000 distinct CDR3 sequences, almost 97% seen only once; the top ten take approximately 0.1%.

Sequencing was performed on CD4+ T cells from PBMCs. The TCR sequence derives from a human donor with Susac syndrome. This chain links TRBV14 with TRBJ2-4, with D perhaps assigned TRBD1 or TRBD2 (5 bases each). CDR3 coding DNA: TGTGCCAGCAGCCAGACGGGGCAGCCCAAAAACATTCAGTACTTC. Its translation: CASSQTGQPKNIQYF.